Detailed here is one T cell receptor (beta chain). This sample was taken from a study of blood T cell repertoires in COVID-19. Measured with immunoSEQ multiplex PCR; TCRdb has only the in-frame clones, and not every one. The table records under 150,000 clones, just under 85% of them present only once. Germline trimming cut 5 bases from V and 8 bases from J; bases unmatched to any gene: 6. CDR1 and CDR2 (germline): PRHDT, FYEKMQ (reference sequence). CDR3 length: 15 amino acids. The specimen sequenced was PBMCs or T cells enriched from blood (not recorded which). The clonotype originates from a woman between 40 and 50 years old who had recovered from COVID-19. The rearrangement links TRBV13 to TRBJ2-1, with TRBD2 matching over 13 bases. The CDR3 loop reads CASSGRLAGGYEQFF. CDR3 nucleotides: TGTGCCAGCAGCGGCCGACTAGCGGGAGGCTATGAGCAGTTCTTC.